What follows is one TCR beta chain and its context. Authors' methods: Estimates of nucleated cell counts were drawn from the amplification of reference gene primers. Measured with immunoSEQ multiplex PCR; TCRdb has only the in-frame clones, and not every one. That table supplies the V and J calls and clone size; D and trimming were determined from the DNA. The profile shows roughly 50,000 clones, 65% to 90% of them singletons. The CDR3 loop spans 16 amino acids. V dropped 0 bases and J dropped 8; count of bases not matched to a gene: 10. CDR1 is SGHAT and CDR2 is FQNNGV in the germline V gene. This entry belongs to a study of blood T cell repertoires in COVID-19. Turning to the study itself: Acute-phase and convalescent COVID-19 samples originated in the United States, Italy and Spain. The cDNA or gDNA used as material had been derived from T cells, B-cell-depleted T cells, or PBMCs.

V and J are TRBV11-2 and TRBJ1-2; 9 bases map to TRBD1. This clonotype was sampled from a human donor in a cohort sampled during active COVID-19. What was sequenced was peripheral blood. For the CDR3, the DNA is TGTGCCAGCAGCTTAGAGCCAAGAACAGGGGGCAGGGGCTACACCTTC. The encoded protein is CASSLEPRTGGRGYTF.